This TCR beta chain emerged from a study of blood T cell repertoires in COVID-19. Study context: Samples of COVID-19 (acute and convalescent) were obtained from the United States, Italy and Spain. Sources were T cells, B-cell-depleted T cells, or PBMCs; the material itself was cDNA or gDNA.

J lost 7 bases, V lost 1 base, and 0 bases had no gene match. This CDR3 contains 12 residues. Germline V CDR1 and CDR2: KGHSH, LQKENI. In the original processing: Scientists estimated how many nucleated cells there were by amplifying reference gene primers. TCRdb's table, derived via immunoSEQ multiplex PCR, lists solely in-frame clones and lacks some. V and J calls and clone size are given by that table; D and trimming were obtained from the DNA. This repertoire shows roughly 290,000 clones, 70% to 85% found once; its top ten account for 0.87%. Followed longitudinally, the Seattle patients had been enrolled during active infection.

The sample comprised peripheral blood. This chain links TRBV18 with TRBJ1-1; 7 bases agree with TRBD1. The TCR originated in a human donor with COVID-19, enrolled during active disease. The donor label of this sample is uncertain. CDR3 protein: CASSPRQGEAFF. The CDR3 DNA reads TGTGCCAGCTCACCACGACAGGGTGAAGCTTTCTTT.